Listed below are T cell receptor beta chains from one sample, sequenced in a study of T cell changes during pregnancy in multiple sclerosis. Using immunoSEQ multiplex PCR, the repertoire was profiled, and TCRdb retains in-frame clones only, with some absent. The sample includes tens of thousands of clones, about 94% of them seen just once. Sequencing used CD4+ T cells from peripheral blood mononuclear cells, obtained after pregnancy. The receptors here all came from a female donor with multiple sclerosis, enrolled in a pregnancy study. Each CDR3 is given with its conserved first and last residue. A D gene is named only where the DNA matches it firmly. Rows give clone size only sometimes, using once, few, many, or a class for an expanded clone.

TRBV15	NA	TRBJ2-7	NA	TGTGCCACCAGCAGAGCACAGGGCTCCGAGCAGTACTTC	CATSRAQGSEQYF
TRBV5-1	NA	TRBJ1-1	NA	TGCGCCAGCAGCTCCCCCTTGAACACTGAAGCTTTCTTT	CASSSPLNTEAFF
TRBV5-1	NA	TRBJ2-7	TRBD1	TGCGCCAGCAGCACTGCTACAGGGGGTGGCTACGAGCAGTACTTC	CASSTATGGGYEQYF
TRBV10-1	NA	TRBJ2-1	TRBD1	TGCGCCAGCAGCTTTTCCGGGACAGGCGTCTACAATGAGCAGTTCTTC	CASSFSGTGVYNEQFF
TRBV7-2	NA	TRBJ1-4	TRBD1	TGTGCCAGCAGCTCTGGGGACAGCTATTCAGAAAAACTGTTTTTT	CASSSGDSYSEKLFF
TRBV29-1	NA	TRBJ2-1	TRBD1	TGCAGCGTTGAAGATCTAGTTCGGACAGGGGGCATGTACAATGAGCAGTTCTTC	CSVEDLVRTGGMYNEQFF
TRBV10-3	NA	TRBJ2-7	TRBD1	TGTGCCATCAGTGACCCGGGACAGGGGATCTACGAGCAGTACTTC	CAISDPGQGIYEQYF
TRBV5-4	NA	TRBJ1-1	NA	TGTGCCAGCAGCTTGGACTCCGTGAACACTGAAGCTTTCTTT	CASSLDSVNTEAFF
TRBV30	NA	TRBJ1-5	NA	TGTGCCTGGAGTGACCCCTTCGGGGGTCAGCCCCAGCATTTT	CAWSDPFGGQPQHF
TRBV5-1	NA	TRBJ2-1	TRBD2	TGCGCCAGCTCACCCGGGACTAGCGGGAGTAATGAGCAGTTCTTC	CASSPGTSGSNEQFF
TRBV11-2	NA	TRBJ2-1	TRBD1	TGTGCCAGCAGCTCCTGGACAGGGGGATCGGTGGATGAGCAGTTCTTC	CASSSWTGGSVDEQFF
TRBV19	NA	TRBJ2-1	TRBD2	TGTGCCAGTACGGGGACTAGCGGGAGGAATGAGCAGTTCTTC	CASTGTSGRNEQFF
TRBV19	NA	TRBJ1-3	TRBD1	TGTGCCAGTAGTTTGACAGGGACGGTCTCTGGAAACACCATATATTTT	CASSLTGTVSGNTIYF
TRBV9	NA	TRBJ2-7	NA	TGTGCCAGCAGCCCACTAGGTACCTTGGACGAGCAGTACTTC	CASSPLGTLDEQYF
TRBV7-9	many	TRBJ1-2	NA	TGTGCCAGCAGCTTAGAGGCGGGGGGAGGCTACACCTTC	CASSLEAGGGYTF
TRBV28	NA	TRBJ2-7	TRBD2	TGTGCCAGTAGCCGAACGACTAGCGGCTCCTACGAGCAGTACTTC	CASSRTTSGSYEQYF
TRBV19	NA	TRBJ2-5	NA	TGTGCCAGTAGTATAGGACAGAAGATGGAGACCCAGTACTTC	CASSIGQKMETQYF
TRBV11-3	NA	TRBJ2-7	TRBD2	TGTGCCAGCAGCTTAGATAGCGGGAGCCAGTACGAGCAGTACTTC	CASSLDSGSQYEQYF
TRBV5-1	few	TRBJ1-1	TRBD1	TGCGCCAGCAGCCCTACTGACAGGGGGAACACTGAAGCTTTCTTT	CASSPTDRGNTEAFF
TRBV27	NA	TRBJ2-5	TRBD1	TGTGCCAGCAGTTTCGGGACAGGACTCCATAAAGAGACCCAGTACTTC	CASSFGTGLHKETQYF
TRBV5-1	NA	TRBJ2-7	NA	TGCGCCAGCAGCCGGTTACAGCAAGTCGGCTACGAGCAGTACTTC	CASSRLQQVGYEQYF
TRBV18	NA	TRBJ2-7	NA	TGTGCCAGCTCCCCGCTCGGTCCGAATCCCTACGAGCAGTACTTC	CASSPLGPNPYEQYF
TRBV6-5	NA	TRBJ1-5	NA	TGTGCCAGCAGCCCAACCCCCGGGCAGCCCCAGCATTTT	CASSPTPGQPQHF
TRBV19	NA	TRBJ2-1	TRBD2	TGTGCCAGTAGTATTTTTGCGGGAGGGTCCTCCTACAATGAGCAGTTCTTC	CASSIFAGGSSYNEQFF
TRBV5-4	NA	TRBJ2-3	NA	TGTGCCAGCAGCCCGGCGGGAGATACGCAGTATTTT	CASSPAGDTQYF
TRBV19	NA	TRBJ1-5	TRBD1	TGTGCCAGTAGTATAATAGCGGGACAGGGTCATCAGCCCCAGCATTTT	CASSIIAGQGHQPQHF
TRBV18	once	TRBJ2-4	NA	TGTGCCAGCTCATATGGGGGCCTATTAGCCAAAAACATTCAGTACTTC	CASSYGGLLAKNIQYF
TRBV5-6	once	TRBJ1-1	TRBD1	TGTGCCAGCAGCCGGGACAGGATGAACACTGAAGCTTTCTTT	CASSRDRMNTEAFF
TRBV11-1	NA	TRBJ1-3	NA	TGTGCCAGCAGGAATGGACAGATCTCTGGAAACACCATATATTTT	CASRNGQISGNTIYF
TRBV11-2	NA	TRBJ2-5	NA	TGTGCCAGCAGCTTAGACAGCGGGCAAGAGACCCAGTACTTC	CASSLDSGQETQYF
TRBV7-8	NA	TRBJ2-7	TRBD1	TGTGCCAGCAGTCACAGGACAGGCAGGGGCGAGCAGTACTTC	CASSHRTGRGEQYF
TRBV19	once	TRBJ2-5	NA	TGTGCCAGTAGGAGACTCTCCGGCGAGACCCAGTACTTC	CASRRLSGETQYF
TRBV4-3	NA	TRBJ2-1	TRBD2	TGCGCCAGCAGCCAAGCCAGCCTTAGCGGGAGGGCGAATGAGCAGTTCTTC	CASSQASLSGRANEQFF
TRBV7-8	NA	TRBJ1-2	TRBD1	TGTGCCAGCAGCTTAGTGACCCGACAGGGAAGTAACTATGGCTACACCTTC	CASSLVTRQGSNYGYTF
TRBV30	few	TRBJ2-3	TRBD2	TGTGCCTGGAGTACCGGGACTAGCGGGAGAGGGGCAGATACGCAGTATTTT	CAWSTGTSGRGADTQYF
TRBV10-3	NA	TRBJ2-3	NA	TGTGCCATCAGTGAGTCGAAGCGGGCTCAGACAGATACGCAGTATTTT	CAISESKRAQTDTQYF
TRBV7-9	once	TRBJ1-3	TRBD1	TGTGCCAGCAGCACCGACAGGGACTCTGGAAACACCATATATTTT	CASSTDRDSGNTIYF
TRBV5-5	NA	TRBJ1-2	NA	TGTGCCAGCAGCTCAGGGGACAACCCTAACTATGGCTACACCTTC	CASSSGDNPNYGYTF
TRBV5-1	NA	TRBJ2-3	NA	TGCGCCAGCAGCTTGCGAGGGATATCGACAGATACGCAGTATTTT	CASSLRGISTDTQYF
TRBV27	NA	TRBJ2-3	TRBD2	TGTGCCAGCAGTTCAGGGCTGGTCCTAGCGGACCGCACAGATACGCAGTATTTT	CASSSGLVLADRTDTQYF
TRBV7-2	NA	TRBJ2-7	TRBD2	TGTGCCAGCAGACTTGGTGGTCCGGGGACTAGGAAGTTTTTGAACGAGCAGTACTTC	CASRLGGPGTRKFLNEQYF
TRBV5-4	NA	TRBJ2-7	TRBD2	TGTGCCAGCAGCTTGGCGGGGGGCTCCTACGAGCAGTACTTC	CASSLAGGSYEQYF
TRBV29-1	NA	TRBJ2-1	TRBD2	TGCAGCGCAATAGACCGGACTAGCGGGAGATACAATGAGCAGTTCTTC	CSAIDRTSGRYNEQFF
TRBV6-4	NA	TRBJ2-2	NA	TGTGCCAGCAGTGCTTCGGGGACCGGGGAGCTGTTTTTT	CASSASGTGELFF
TRBV7-9	once	TRBJ1-4	NA	TGTGCCAGCAGCTTGGGTGGGAGGTCGTTTTTT	CASSLGGRSFF